The T cell receptor beta chain under discussion was sequenced for a study of blood T cells in healthy people across ages. Study context: Template switching retrieved approximately one barcoded beta molecule for each two T cells.

This clonotype was recorded a few times. The V end was cut by 3 bases, the J end by 6 bases, with 18 bases between. This CDR3 contains 15 residues. Germline-derived CDR1 and CDR2 are DFQATT and SNEGSKA (reference sequence). PCR was performed a second time for roughly 7 to 12 cycles using a sample-barcoded 5' primer and a J-beta primer mix. TCRdb reprocessed the 5' RACE reads with MiXCR, giving one entry per CDR3 protein. The profile shows over a million distinct CDR3 sequences, more than 35% of them singletons. This TCR came from a woman aged 60 to 75 in good health. The chain combines TRBV20-1 with TRBJ2-4, with D unclear. The sequencing sample was made of blood. DNA of the CDR3: TGCAGTGCTAGGGAGCCCCGGCGGAGTTTAAACATTCAGTACTTC. Translated, it gives CSAREPRRSLNIQYF.